A single sample is the source of the 29 T cell receptor beta chains below, sequenced in a study of T-cell reconstitution after alpha-beta-depleted transplantation in children. Unique molecular identifiers featured in how the TCRbeta library was prepared. TCRdb recomputed calls from the PCR reads with MiXCR, one row per CDR3 protein. The sample carries about 640,000 distinct CDR3 sequences, about an eighth recorded once. This specimen was PBMCs, mostly from graft donor cells, taken 360 days after TCRalphabeta/CD19-depleted stem cell transplant. These receptors were obtained from a male patient under 18 who had a stem cell transplant for acute myeloid leukemia, so the T cells may come from the graft donor.

At least ten counts were recorded for this clonotype. This sequence joins TRBV29-1 and TRBJ2-7, with D perhaps assigned TRBD1 or TRBD2 (6 bases each). Germline values: CDR1 SQVTM, CDR2 ANQGSEA. V dropped 5 bases and J dropped 2 bases, with 13 bases sitting between them. This CDR3 has 13 residues. The CDR3 loop reads CSVRPGGTYEQYF. CDR3 nucleotides: TGCAGCGTTCGGCCCGGGGGCACCTACGAGCAGTACTTC.

This clonotype has more than one count but fewer than ten. V and J are TRBV2 and TRBJ1-5; unclear D gene. The CDR3 is 13 residues long. Germline lookup yields CDR1 SNHLY and CDR2 FYNNEI. Trimming removed 8 bases at V and 1 base at J, with 9 bases between. The CDR3 region is CASGRESNQPQHF. Written as DNA, the CDR3 is TGTGCCAGCGGCCGGGAGAGCAATCAGCCCCAGCATTTT.

This clonotype has a handful of counts. V is TRBV7-9 and J is TRBJ1-1; D is unclear. Trimming took off 2 bases at V and 10 bases at J, with 23 bases between the two ends. The CDR3 spans 16 residues. Per germline, CDR1 SEHNR and CDR2 FQNEAQ (reference sequence). The CDR3 loop is CASSLLRVDRRGGAFF. CDR3 bases: TGTGCCAGCAGCTTATTAAGGGTGGACCGCCGTGGAGGAGCTTTCTTT.

The chain employs TRBV29-1 and TRBJ1-1, with D unclear. The CDR3 spans 12 residues. The germline gives CDR1 SQVTM, CDR2 ANQGSEA. V lost 1 base and J 1 base, leaving 4 bases between the germline ends. The CDR3 DNA sequence: TGCAGCGTTGAAGGGAGGAACACTGAAGCTTTCTTT. Protein product: CSVEGRNTEAFF.

This clonotype was seen ten or more times. This rearrangement joins TRBV4-3 to TRBJ2-5; 7 bases align to TRBD1. The CDR3 sequence is 18 residues long. CDR1 LGHNA and CDR2 YSLEER come from the germline V gene. J was trimmed by 2 bases and V by 1 base; bases with no gene match: 13. The CDR3: CASSQANRGNRGQETQYF. The CDR3 coding sequence is TGCGCCAGCAGCCAAGCGAACAGAGGGAACAGGGGACAAGAGACCCAGTACTTC.

V usage is TRBV20-1 and J usage is TRBJ2-5; TRBD2 matches 7 bases. This CDR3 contains 14 residues. Germline CDR1 DFQATT, CDR2 SNEGSKA (reference sequence). With V trimmed by 3 bases and J by 0 bases, 4 bases remained unmatched. Here the CDR3 reads CSASPGGYQETQYF. In DNA, the CDR3 is TGCAGTGCTAGCCCCGGGGGGTACCAAGAGACCCAGTACTTC.

This rearrangement joins TRBV29-1 to TRBJ2-1, with D possibly being TRBD2 (6 bases). The V gene's germline CDR1 is SQVTM and CDR2 ANQGSEA. This CDR3 region has 15 residues. Trimming pared 7 bases from V and 3 bases from J, leaving 19 bases between. CDR3 sequence reads: CSAAAGSRDYNEQFF. As DNA, the CDR3 is TGCAGCGCCGCCGCGGGGTCGCGAGACTACAATGAGCAGTTCTTC.

The table lists this clonotype with a few counts. This chain joins TRBV5-1 and TRBJ2-2; TRBD2 matches 14 bases. The CDR3 is 16 residues long. The germline V gene has CDR1 SGHRS and CDR2 YFSETQ. V shed 3 bases, J shed 6 bases, and the junction held 4 bases outside the gene matches. The CDR3 sequence: CASSSLTSGRAGELFF. Written as DNA, the CDR3 is TGCGCCAGCAGCTCCTTGACTAGCGGGAGGGCCGGGGAGCTGTTTTTT.

The sample holds a few counts of this clonotype. V is TRBV27 and J is TRBJ2-2; 9 bases are shared with TRBD1. J lost 3 bases, V lost 1 base, and 6 bases had no gene match. This CDR3 spans 17 amino acids. The germline V gene encodes CDR1 MNHEY and CDR2 SMNVEV (reference sequence). CDR3 in DNA: TGTGCCAGCAGTTTATTTGGACAGGGGACGGACACCGGGGAGCTGTTTTTT. This encodes CASSLFGQGTDTGELFF.

This clonotype was observed many times. The gene calls are TRBV21-1 and TRBJ2-7; the tabulated D call, TRBD1, remains unverified against the DNA. TRBV21-1 is assigned pseudogene status. The CDR3 sequence is 18 residues long. CDR3 in amino acids: CASSLRAGLVWDSYEQYF. The CDR3 bases are TGTGCCAGCAGCTTAAGGGCAGGGTTAGTTTGGGACTCCTACGAGCAGTACTTC.

This clonotype was seen a handful of times. V gene TRBV27 combines with J gene TRBJ2-3; 9 nucleotides line up with TRBD2. CDR3 length: 17 amino acids. CDR1 is MNHEY, CDR2 SMNVEV, per germline (reference sequence). J lost 0 bases, V lost 4 bases, and 8 bases had no gene match. CDR3 in amino acids: CASSSDRLAESTDTQYF. The CDR3 nucleotides are TGTGCCAGCAGTTCCGATCGACTAGCGGAGAGCACAGATACGCAGTATTTT.

The chain combines TRBV4-3 with TRBJ2-7, with a tentative D call TRBD2 (7 bases). The CDR3 totals 16 residues. The germline V gene has CDR1 LGHNA and CDR2 YSLEER. With 4 bases removed from V and 5 bases from J, the gap between germline ends came to 21 bases. The CDR3 region is CASSLLGAGVRNEQYF. The CDR3 bases are TGCGCCAGCAGCCTCCTGGGGGCGGGAGTAAGAAACGAGCAGTACTTC.

This clonotype was counted ten times or more. V and J are TRBV20-1 and TRBJ2-5; D gene ambiguous. Germline CDR1 DFQATT, CDR2 SNEGSKA (reference sequence). The CDR3 consists of 10 residues. Trimming took off 6 bases at V and 3 bases at J, with 5 bases between the two ends. CDR3 bases: TGCAGTGCGGCCGAAGAGACCCAGTACTTC. Its translation: CSAAEETQYF.

This chain uses TRBV3-1 with TRBJ2-1; 8 bases are shared with TRBD2. Germline V lookup: CDR1 LGHDT, CDR2 YNNKEL (reference sequence). There are 17 residues in the CDR3. J gave up 2 bases and V 4 bases, and 10 bases lay outside the gene matches. The DNA of the CDR3 is TGTGCCAGCAGCCCCCTCCCGGGACTAGGGGCCTACAATGAGCAGTTCTTC. It codes for CASSPLPGLGAYNEQFF.

V is TRBV5-5 and J is TRBJ2-2; D gene uncertain. The V end was cut by 1 base, the J end by 3 bases, with 7 bases between. The V gene's germline CDR1 is SGHKS and CDR2 YYEKEE (reference sequence). The CDR3 is 14 amino acids. The DNA for the CDR3 is TGTGCCAGCAGCTTGAACCTCTACACCGGGGAGCTGTTTTTT. Residues: CASSLNLYTGELFF. The whole variable domain, filled in from reference TRBV5-5 and TRBJ2-2, reads DAGVTQSPTHLIKTRGQQVTLRCSPISGHKSVSWYQQVLGQGPQFIFQYYEKEERGRGNFPDRFSARQFPNYSSELNVNALLLGDSALYLCASSLNLYTGELFFGEGSRLTVL.

This clonotype was observed at least ten times. The chain has TRBV12-3 or TRBV12-4 and TRBJ2-4; D is undetermined. This CDR3 has 14 residues. Trimming took off 6 bases at V and 0 bases at J, with 9 bases between the two ends. The CDR3 sequence is CASSPRIAKNIQYF. The CDR3 DNA reads as TGTGCCAGCAGCCCCCGGATAGCCAAAAACATTCAGTACTTC.

The chain carries TRBV28 and TRBJ1-4; TRBD1 matches at 8 bases. Germline trimming cut 4 bases from V and 13 bases from J; bases unmatched to any gene: 5. CDR1 and CDR2 (germline): MDHEN, SYDVKM. The CDR3 sequence is 12 residues long. The CDR3: CASSSGQELLFF. DNA for the CDR3: TGTGCCAGCAGTTCGGGACAGGAGTTACTGTTTTTT.

The rearrangement links TRBV20-1 to TRBJ2-5, with a weak D call TRBD2 (6 bases). V lost 6 bases and J 0 bases, leaving 14 bases between the germline ends. The CDR3 loop spans 14 amino acids. The germline CDR1 and CDR2 sequences are DFQATT and SNEGSKA (reference sequence). The CDR3 spells CSAPPGLNQETQYF. As DNA, the CDR3 is TGCAGTGCACCCCCGGGACTCAACCAAGAGACCCAGTACTTC.

This clonotype was seen only a few times. The gene calls are TRBV20-1 and TRBJ1-5; tentatively, D is TRBD1 (5 bases). Germline CDR1 reads DFQATT; CDR2 reads SNEGSKA (reference sequence). The CDR3 length is 13 residues. Trimming pared 3 bases from V and 4 bases from J, leaving 10 bases between. The CDR3 region is CSASHGGNQPQHF. Written as DNA, the CDR3 is TGCAGTGCTAGCCACGGGGGTAATCAGCCCCAGCATTTT.

This sequence joins TRBV28 and TRBJ2-1; maybe TRBD2 (5 bases). Trimming pared 2 bases from V and 12 bases from J, leaving 11 bases between. Germline V lookup: CDR1 MDHEN, CDR2 SYDVKM. This CDR3 is built from 12 residues. The CDR3 DNA reads as TGTGCCAGCAGTTTAAAGGCCGGGGTGCAGTTCTTC. This translates into CASSLKAGVQFF.

This clonotype was observed a few times. This chain joins TRBV27 and TRBJ2-7, with D perhaps TRBD1 or TRBD2 (5 bases each). Trimming removed 0 bases from V and 3 bases from J, with 12 bases in between. Germline V CDR1 and CDR2: MNHEY, SMNVEV (reference sequence). This CDR3 comprises 15 residues. The CDR3 DNA sequence: TGTGCCAGCAGTTTATCGTGGGGACCACTCTACGAGCAGTACTTC. Its translation: CASSLSWGPLYEQYF.

The genes are TRBV5-1 and TRBJ2-1, with 10 bases that match TRBD2. V gave up 4 bases and J gave up 4 bases; unmatched junction bases: 11. Germline V gene lookup returns CDR1 SGHRS and CDR2 YFSETQ. This CDR3 is 17 amino acids long. In DNA form, the CDR3 reads TGCGCCAGCAGCCTCCGATATAGCGGGAGGTCATACAATGAGCAGTTCTTC. Residues: CASSLRYSGRSYNEQFF.

This clonotype occurred many times. The genes are TRBV6-1 and TRBJ2-1, with TRBD1 as a possible D gene (7 bases). Trimming stripped 4 bases from V and 2 bases from J, with 9 bases between. From germline, CDR1 is MNHNS and CDR2 SASEGT. This CDR3 spans 14 amino acids. This CDR3 reads CASSGGTAYNEQFF. Written as DNA, the CDR3 is TGTGCCAGCAGTGGCGGGACAGCCTACAATGAGCAGTTCTTC.

This clonotype came up a few times. This chain joins TRBV7-3 and TRBJ2-3, with D unclear. This CDR3 has 15 residues. V lost 5 bases and J lost 4, with 16 bases in between. Per germline, CDR1 SGHTA and CDR2 FQGTGA. The CDR3 region is CASSAGYPHPDTQYF. CDR3 DNA sequence: TGTGCCAGCAGCGCAGGATATCCCCATCCAGATACGCAGTATTTT.

The chain links TRBV2 to TRBJ2-6, with D unclear. Per germline, CDR1 SNHLY and CDR2 FYNNEI. CDR3 length: 16 amino acids. Trimming took 8 bases from V and 0 from J, leaving 14 bases between them. The CDR3 spells CASQVAASSGANVLTF. CDR3 in DNA: TGTGCCAGCCAGGTCGCGGCGAGCTCTGGGGCCAACGTCCTGACTTTC.

This clonotype showed up many times. The V and J genes are TRBV9 and TRBJ2-7, with 11 bases fitting TRBD2. This CDR3 is 16 amino acids long. J gave up 3 bases and V 2 bases, and 7 bases lay outside the gene matches. CDR1 is SGDLS, CDR2 YYNGEE, per germline. DNA for the CDR3: TGTGCCAGCAGCGTTTCCGGGACTAGCGGACTCTACGAGCAGTACTTC. Amino acid sequence: CASSVSGTSGLYEQYF.

This clonotype was observed a handful of times. This sequence joins TRBV18 and TRBJ2-1; possible D gene TRBD1, 5 bases. The V end was cut by 4 bases, the J end by 4 bases, with 14 bases between. CDR1 is KGHSH, CDR2 LQKENI, per germline. The CDR3 is made up of 15 amino acids. CDR3: CASSLELGLYNEQFF. CDR3 DNA sequence: TGTGCCAGCTCACTGGAACTGGGGCTTTACAATGAGCAGTTCTTC.

This chain joins TRBV15 and TRBJ2-2, with D tentatively TRBD1 (6 bases). This CDR3 comprises 15 residues. CDR1 LNHNV and CDR2 YYDKDF come from the germline V gene (reference sequence). Trimming removed 6 bases from V and 4 bases from J, with 15 bases in between. CDR3 sequence reads: CATSLEQGLTGELFF. DNA for the CDR3: TGTGCCACCAGTCTCGAGCAGGGGCTCACCGGGGAGCTGTTTTTT.

The chain is built from TRBV20-1 and TRBJ2-7; D gene unclear. Germline-derived CDR1 and CDR2 are DFQATT and SNEGSKA (reference sequence). The CDR3 spans 16 residues. The V end lost 3 bases, the J end lost 3 bases, and 21 bases lay between the germline ends. The CDR3 DNA follows: TGCAGTGCTAGCGATGGGTTTTCCTCCTCGCGCTACGAGCAGTACTTC. Residues: CSASDGFSSSRYEQYF.